The clone carrying this TCR beta chain appeared a few times. Antigen specificity is unknown. Patients with autoimmune history or systemic immunosuppression were excluded. The data derive from a study of OX40 agonist ivuxolimab in advanced cancers. Study overall: Previous treatment with anti-PD-1, anti-PD-L1 or anti-CTLA-4 therapy was allowed; about 44% had received some. Whole-study results and caveats: At 0.1 to 3.0 mg/kg, clonal expansion of CD4+ and CD8+ blood T cells had occurred by week 6. Averaging showed that CD8+ T cells had more expanded clones than CD4+ did.

Sequenced by immunoSEQ multiplex PCR; TCRdb stores in-frame clones only, minus some. The sample has 35,000 to 55,000 clones, over 65% seen once; the top ten hold approximately 16%. The CDR3 is 15 residues long. V shed 2 bases and J shed 5 bases, with 12 bases lying between them. Germline CDR1 reads MNHEY; CDR2 reads SVGAGI. The origin of this receptor is an adult with an advanced solid tumor such as melanoma, head and neck, liver or kidney cancer. This chain joins TRBV6-5 and TRBJ2-2; D unclear. Sample: CD4+ or CD8+ T cells sorted from blood, taken in a trial of the OX40 agonist ivuxolimab. CDR3 in amino acids: CASSYQDPRTGELFF. CDR3 sequence (DNA): TGTGCCAGCAGTTACCAGGATCCAAGGACCGGGGAGCTGTTTTTT.